A selection of T cell receptor beta chains follows, all from one sample in a study of tumor-infiltrating lymphocytes in primary liver carcinoma. TCRdb re-called the multiplex PCR reads with MiXCR, one entry per CDR3 protein. The sample gives about 320,000 distinct CDR3 sequences, nearly 60% of which show up once; approximately 17% is in the top ten. The sample was peripheral blood. Receptors originate from a woman aged 25 to 39 with primary liver carcinoma and hepatitis B virus infection. Each CDR3 is given with its conserved first and last residue. The order of the fields is V gene, D gene, J gene, clone size, CDR3 protein, CDR3 DNA. A D gene is named only where the DNA matches it firmly. Size values are once, few and many counts, or a class for expanded clones, and some rows have none.

>TRBV12-3/TRBV12-4|-|TRBJ2-4|few
CASSLVHGKNIQYF
TGTGCCAGCAGTTTAGTACACGGTAAAAACATTCAGTACTTC
>TRBV5-5|TRBD1|TRBJ2-7|-
CASSLEDRAHSSYYQYF
TGTGCCAGCAGCTTGGAGGACAGGGCACACAGCTCCTACTATCAGTACTTC
>TRBV6-2/TRBV6-3|TRBD2|TRBJ2-1|-
CASRALGLSINEQFF
TGTGCCAGCAGGGCCTTGGGACTATCGATCAATGAGCAGTTCTTC
>TRBV4-1|-|TRBJ2-3|few
CASSQDPRREDTQYF
TGCGCCAGCAGCCAAGATCCTCGAAGGGAGGATACGCAGTATTTT
>TRBV6-1|TRBD1|TRBJ2-7|-
CASSVPGGRTYEQYF
TGTGCCAGCAGTGTACCAGGGGGCAGGACCTACGAGCAGTACTTC
>TRBV11-2|-|TRBJ1-1|-
CTIGQRSTEAFF
TGTACCATCGGCCAGCGCAGCACTGAAGCTTTCTTT
>TRBV13|TRBD1|TRBJ2-6|once
CASSLASAGGNGANVLTF
TGTGCCAGCAGCTTAGCATCCGCAGGGGGCAATGGGGCCAACGTCCTGACTTTC
>TRBV4-1|TRBD2|TRBJ2-1|many
CASSQAGREAWDEQFF
TGCGCCAGCAGCCAAGCTGGGAGGGAGGCTTGGGATGAGCAGTTCTTC
>TRBV6-6|TRBD1|TRBJ2-2|-
CASRDTGQTPGELFF
TGTGCCAGCAGGGACACGGGACAGACACCCGGGGAGCTGTTTTTT
>TRBV7-3|-|TRBJ2-2|-
CASKGGPNTGELFF
TGTGCCAGCAAGGGGGGACCTAACACCGGGGAGCTGTTTTTT
>TRBV10-2|TRBD2|TRBJ2-6|-
CASTGLAGVGPNVLTF
TGCGCCAGCACCGGACTAGCGGGAGTTGGGCCCAACGTCCTGACTTTC
>TRBV12-3/TRBV12-4|-|TRBJ2-3|once
CASSLGAGHASSDTQYF
TGTGCCAGCAGTTTAGGGGCAGGCCATGCTAGCTCAGATACGCAGTATTTT
>TRBV4-1|TRBD2|TRBJ2-4|many
CASSPNLAGDLAKNIQYF
TGCGCCAGCAGCCCTAATTTAGCGGGAGATCTAGCCAAAAACATTCAGTACTTC
>TRBV11-3|-|TRBJ2-2|-
CASSLARNAGELFF
TGTGCCAGCAGCTTGGCCAGGAACGCCGGGGAGCTGTTTTTT
>TRBV29-1|TRBD2|TRBJ2-5|many
CSVARTSGETQYF
TGCAGCGTTGCCAGGACTAGCGGGGAGACCCAGTACTTC
>TRBV7-9|-|TRBJ2-1|few
CASSLVGLYNEQFF
TGTGCCAGCAGCTTAGTTGGACTGTACAATGAGCAGTTCTTC
>TRBV12-3/TRBV12-4|-|TRBJ1-1|-
CASSPRMENAEALF
TGTGCCAGCAGTCCCCGGATGGAGAACGCTGAAGCTCTCTTT
>TRBV13|-|TRBJ1-2|many
CASRKAGQAGSKDGYTF
TGTGCCAGCAGAAAAGCAGGTCAGGCAGGGTCGAAGGATGGCTACACCTTC
>TRBV29-1|-|TRBJ2-7|-
CSVASGWGMPYEQYF
TGCAGCGTTGCGAGTGGATGGGGGATGCCCTACGAGCAGTACTTC
>TRBV6-2/TRBV6-3|TRBD2|TRBJ2-5|-
CASITSGEWETQYF
TGTGCCAGCATCACTAGCGGGGAATGGGAGACCCAGTACTTC
>TRBV6-5|-|TRBJ2-7|few
CASSRKPARTYEQYF
TGTGCCAGCAGCCGAAAACCCGCGAGGACCTACGAGCAGTACTTC
>TRBV6-2/TRBV6-3|TRBD1|TRBJ1-2|few
CASTKWDSSLGYTF
TGTGCCAGCACCAAATGGGACAGTTCTCTCGGCTACACCTTC
>TRBV4-3|-|TRBJ1-3|-
CASSKGGSGNTIYF
TGCGCCAGCAGCAAGGGAGGGTCTGGAAACACCATATATTTT
>TRBV29-1|TRBD2|TRBJ2-7|many
CSVQRGGGSVHEQYF
TGCAGCGTTCAAAGGGGCGGCGGGAGTGTACACGAGCAGTACTTC
>TRBV6-2/TRBV6-3|-|TRBJ1-5|-
CASGEGVYQPQHF
TGTGCCAGCGGGGAGGGGGTGTATCAGCCCCAGCATTTT
>TRBV5-4|-|TRBJ2-6|-
CASSGDFSGANVLTF
TGTGCCAGCAGCGGAGATTTCTCTGGGGCCAACGTCCTGACTTTC
>TRBV6-2/TRBV6-3|TRBD2|TRBJ2-7|-
CASRRASGSSYEQYF
TGTGCCAGCAGGCGGGCTAGCGGGAGCTCCTACGAGCAGTACTTC
>TRBV4-1|-|TRBJ1-4|few
CASRRRAQGNNEKLFF
TGCGCCAGCAGAAGACGAGCACAGGGAAATAATGAAAAACTGTTTTTT
>TRBV6-2/TRBV6-3|-|TRBJ2-2|few
CASTLPGELFF
TGTGCCAGCACCCTTCCCGGGGAGCTGTTTTTT
>TRBV11-2|-|TRBJ2-2|many
CASSLEPGTGELFF
TGTGCCAGCAGCTTAGAACCGGGGACCGGGGAGCTGTTTTTT
>TRBV6-2/TRBV6-3|-|TRBJ2-3|-
CASRKGGPVDTQYF
TGTGCCAGCAGGAAGGGAGGTCCCGTGGATACGCAGTATTTT
>TRBV11-2|-|TRBJ2-3|-
CASSPRLVSTDTLYF
TGTGCCAGCAGCCCGAGACTAGTAAGCACAGATACGCTGTATTTT
>TRBV29-1|-|TRBJ2-3|-
CSVWGRQTDTQYF
TGCAGCGTTTGGGGGCGGCAGACAGATACGCAGTATTTT
>TRBV7-9|TRBD2|TRBJ2-7|-
CASSTSGVSYKQYF
TGTGCCAGCAGTACTAGCGGGGTCTCCTACAAGCAGTACTTC
>TRBV11-2|-|TRBJ2-2|many
CASSLAGELFF
TGTGCCAGCAGCTTAGCTGGGGAGCTGTTTTTT
>TRBV6-6|-|TRBJ1-1|few
CASILGSPVNTEAFF
TGTGCCAGCATCCTAGGGTCCCCAGTGAACACTGAAGCTTTCTTT
>TRBV12-3/TRBV12-4|TRBD2|TRBJ2-1|many
CASRLAGTSSYNEQFF
TGTGCCAGCAGATTAGCGGGAACAAGCTCCTACAATGAGCAGTTCTTC
>TRBV6-5|TRBD2|TRBJ2-5|few
CASSDTAGGYQETQYF
TGTGCCAGCAGTGATACAGCGGGAGGATATCAAGAGACCCAGTACTTC
>TRBV6-6|-|TRBJ2-2|-
CASSWVDGIAGELFF
TGTGCCAGCAGTTGGGTGGACGGTATCGCCGGGGAGCTGTTTTTT
>TRBV12-3/TRBV12-4|TRBD1|TRBJ2-1|few
CASSFRGSDNEQFF
TGTGCCAGCAGTTTCAGGGGGTCGGACAATGAGCAGTTCTTC
>TRBV28|TRBD1|TRBJ2-7|few
CASSSTADRANEQYF
TGTGCCAGCAGTAGTACTGCGGACAGGGCCAACGAGCAGTACTTC
>TRBV6-2/TRBV6-3|TRBD2|TRBJ2-1|-
CASASRLGLVSDEQFF
TGTGCCAGCGCGTCACGCTTGGGACTAGTGTCAGATGAGCAGTTCTTC